A single sample is the source of the 29 T cell receptor beta chains below, sequenced in a study of CD8+CD57+ T cells in acquired aplastic anemia. Profiling of TCR beta VDJ combinations and CDR3 sequences used genomic DNA as template. TCRdb used MiXCR to reprocess the reads, holding one entry per CDR3 protein. The table has about 190,000 distinct CDR3 sequences, less than 60% seen once. Patients picked for sequencing had shown CD8+CD57+ cell expansion detected by flow cytometry. The sequenced sample consisted of sorted CD4+, CD8+, or CD8+CD57+ T cells (not recorded which) from PBMCs. These receptors all come from a human donor with aplastic anemia.

This clonotype has ten or more counts. The rearrangement links TRBV12-3 or TRBV12-4 to TRBJ1-5; D is ambiguous. The CDR3 is 14 amino acids. Trimming took 6 bases from V and 0 from J, leaving 9 bases between them. CDR3 bases: TGTGCCAGCAGCCTCCCGACTAGCAATCAGCCCCAGCATTTT. Translating gives CASSLPTSNQPQHF.

CDR3 DNA: TGTGCCAGCGCCCAGACAGGGAACTATGGCTACACCTTC. This translates into CASAQTGNYGYTF. The chain recombines TRBV28 with TRBJ1-2; 7 nucleotides match TRBD1. V trimming: 8 bases; J trimming: 2 bases; junction bases outside the gene matches: 5. Germline assignment: CDR1 MDHEN and CDR2 SYDVKM. The CDR3 has 13 residues.

The rearrangement links TRBV2 to TRBJ1-4, with D possibly TRBD1 on 6 matching bases. The CDR3 has 12 amino acids. With 4 bases removed from V and 13 bases from J, the gap between germline ends came to 13 bases. Germline values: CDR1 SNHLY, CDR2 FYNNEI. The CDR3 DNA sequence: TGTGCCAGCAGTGCAACAGGGTTAAGACTGTTTTTT. This sequence encodes CASSATGLRLFF.

This clonotype is medium-sized by share. The chain links TRBV10-3 to TRBJ2-7; D might be TRBD1 (6 bases). This CDR3 spans 13 amino acids. Germline-derived CDR1 and CDR2 are ENHRY and SYGVKD. V was pared by 7 bases and J by 0 bases, with 10 bases between. CDR3 amino acids: CAIKDRSSYEQYF. As DNA, the CDR3 is TGTGCCATCAAAGACAGGTCCTCCTACGAGCAGTACTTC.

This clonotype was observed at least ten times. This sequence joins TRBV6-1 and TRBJ1-2; 9 bases are shared with TRBD1. Germline V lookup: CDR1 MNHNS, CDR2 SASEGT. Trimming removed 8 bases from V and 7 bases from J; junction bases left unmatched: 8. The CDR3 is 13 residues long. As DNA, the CDR3 is TGTGCCAGCCATCCCGGGACAGGGTCTGGCTACACCTTC. Translation gives CASHPGTGSGYTF.

This clonotype was observed a handful of times. V and J are TRBV15 and TRBJ2-7; 9 nucleotides line up with TRBD1. Germline CDR1 reads LNHNV; CDR2 reads YYDKDF (reference sequence). There are 13 residues in the CDR3. V shed 3 bases, J shed 6 bases, and the junction held 3 bases outside the gene matches. The CDR3 is CATSSGQGREQYF. CDR3 coding DNA: TGTGCCACCAGCAGTGGACAGGGGCGCGAGCAGTACTTC.

Concerning this clonotype itself: A much bigger clone sits one base away, suggesting this may be a read error. The genes are TRBV9 and TRBJ1-1, with D hard to call. CDR1 SGDLS and CDR2 YYNGEE come from the germline V gene. CDR3 size: 13 residues. The chain's CDR3 is CACSKEMNTEAFF. DNA of the CDR3: TGTGCCTGCAGTAAAGAGATGAACACTGAAGCTTTCTTT.

The V and J genes are TRBV24-1 and TRBJ2-5; 9 positions match TRBD1. V shed 2 bases and J 4 bases; nucleotides not matched to a gene: 4. The CDR3 runs 15 residues. The V gene's germline CDR1 is KGHDR and CDR2 SFDVKD. In DNA form, the CDR3 reads TGTGCCACCAGTGATTCAAGGACAGGGGTAGAGACCCAGTACTTC. Amino acid sequence: CATSDSRTGVETQYF.

This clonotype was seen just once. The V gene is TRBV19, the J gene TRBJ1-2, with unresolved D. Germline CDR1 reads LNHDA; CDR2 reads SQIVND (reference sequence). Trimming pared 3 bases from V and 3 bases from J, leaving 5 bases between. The CDR3 totals 12 residues. CDR3 protein: CASSIYDYGYTF. The CDR3 DNA follows: TGTGCCAGTAGTATCTACGACTATGGCTACACCTTC.

Points on this clonotype: A much bigger clone sits one base away, suggesting this may be a read error. This sequence joins TRBV20-1 and TRBJ2-2; 7 nucleotides line up with TRBD1. Germline V lookup: CDR1 DFQATT, CDR2 SNEGSKA (reference sequence). The CDR3 extends over 15 amino acids. After removal of 3 bases from V and 4 bases from J, the junction contained 8 bases not matched to a gene. CDR3 region: CSARVQGKSTGELFF. In nucleotides, the CDR3 is TGCAGTGCTAGGGTACAGGGGAAGAGCACCGGGGAGCTGTTTTTT.

The CDR3 loop is CASSPRTVRNTEAFF. CDR3 in DNA: TGTGCCAGCAGCCCTCGGACAGTTCGGAACACTGAAGCTTTCTTT. The rearrangement uses TRBV10-3 and TRBJ1-1; TRBD1 might be the D (6 bases). Deletions cut 10 bases from V and 1 base from J, with 19 bases between. Germline CDR1 ENHRY, CDR2 SYGVKD. This CDR3 region has 15 residues.

This clonotype was picked up many times. CDR3 protein: CASSYTRTGVNEQFF. CDR3 nucleotides: TGTGCCAGCAGCTATACAAGGACAGGTGTCAATGAGCAGTTCTTC. This chain joins TRBV7-3 and TRBJ2-1, with 7 positions matching TRBD1. With 4 bases clipped from V and 6 bases from J, the junction kept 9 bases outside the gene matches. The CDR3 has 15 amino acids. CDR1 and CDR2 from the germline V gene are SGHTA and FQGTGA. Full variable domain (missing parts from reference TRBV7-3 and TRBJ2-1): GAGVSQTPSNKVTEKGKYVELRCDPISGHTALYWYRQSLGQGPEFLIYFQGTGAADDSGLPNDRFFAVRPEGSVSTLKIQRTERGDSAVYLCASSYTRTGVNEQFFGPGTRLTVL.

The V call is TRBV10-3, the J call TRBJ1-5; D remains unclear. This CDR3 has 13 residues. Per germline, CDR1 ENHRY and CDR2 SYGVKD. V shed 0 bases and J shed 5 bases, with 5 bases lying between them. CDR3 nucleotides: TGTGCCATCAGTGAGTCTGGGGATCAGCCCCAGCATTTT. Translation: CAISESGDQPQHF.

This sequence joins TRBV5-1 and TRBJ2-1, with 9 bases lining up with TRBD2. J was trimmed by 3 bases and V by 2 bases; bases with no gene match: 9. Germline assignment: CDR1 SGHRS and CDR2 YFSETQ. The CDR3 is made up of 17 amino acids. The CDR3 protein is CASSFRGLARRYNEQFF. Here the CDR3 DNA reads TGCGCCAGCAGCTTTAGGGGACTAGCACGGCGCTACAATGAGCAGTTCTTC.

The rearrangement links TRBV29-1 to TRBJ2-7; 11 bases align to TRBD2. In germline, CDR1 is SQVTM, CDR2 ANQGSEA. There are 14 residues in the CDR3. V dropped 4 bases and J dropped 3; count of bases not matched to a gene: 5. This CDR3 reads CSVVGTSGLYEQYF. CDR3 nucleotide sequence: TGCAGCGTTGTAGGGACTAGCGGACTCTACGAGCAGTACTTC.

The rearrangement links TRBV11-1 to TRBJ2-5; D gene uncertain. CDR3 size: 13 residues. The germline V gene encodes CDR1 SGHAT and CDR2 FQDESV (reference sequence). Trimming took 5 bases from V and 1 from J, leaving 8 bases between them. CDR3 sequence (DNA): TGTGCCAGCAGCCCCAGCGCCCAAGAGACCCAGTACTTC. Amino acids: CASSPSAQETQYF.

The genes are TRBV7-9 and TRBJ1-1; D gene unclear. The CDR3 is 11 residues long. Germline CDR1 reads SEHNR; CDR2 reads FQNEAQ (reference sequence). V gave up 2 bases and J gave up 6 bases, with 4 bases separating them. DNA for the CDR3: TGTGCCAGCAGCTTACTCGCTGAAGCTTTCTTT. Translating it yields CASSLLAEAFF.

The chain employs TRBV25-1 and TRBJ2-7; D is undetermined. The CDR3 loop spans 12 amino acids. Germline CDR1 is MGHDK and CDR2 is SYGVNS. The CDR3 DNA sequence: TGTGCTAGATCGCCCCTAACCTACGAGCAGTACTTC. This codes for CARSPLTYEQYF.

This clonotype was counted many times. The rearrangement links TRBV20-1 to TRBJ1-2; a possible D gene is TRBD1 (6 bases). The CDR3 is made up of 14 amino acids. Trimming stripped 0 bases from V and 2 bases from J, with 10 bases between. The germline gives CDR1 DFQATT, CDR2 SNEGSKA (reference sequence). This chain's CDR3 is CSAREFQGNYGYTF. CDR3 sequence (DNA): TGCAGTGCTAGAGAGTTCCAGGGGAACTATGGCTACACCTTC.

At least ten counts were recorded for this clonotype. The J gene is TRBJ2-7, the V gene TRBV12-3 or TRBV12-4; no reliable D call. This CDR3 spans 11 amino acids. Trimming stripped 4 bases from V and 6 bases from J, with 7 bases between. The DNA of the CDR3 is TGTGCCAGCAGTTACCGAGGCGAGCAGTACTTC. Protein: CASSYRGEQYF.

The rearrangement joins TRBV10-3 to TRBJ2-1; 11 bases line up with TRBD2. V was clipped by 8 bases and J by 7 bases; unmatched bases: 16. Germline lookup yields CDR1 ENHRY and CDR2 SYGVKD. This CDR3 comprises 17 residues. Written as DNA, the CDR3 is TGTGCCATCGGGGCAATACCGGGACTAGCGGAACGAAATGAGCAGTTCTTC. As protein: CAIGAIPGLAERNEQFF.

CDR3 in DNA: TGCGCCAGCAGTGAGTCTAGCGGATTCACAGATACGCAGTATTTT. It specifies CASSESSGFTDTQYF. The chain has TRBV10-1 and TRBJ2-3; tentative D call: TRBD2 (6 bases). Per germline, CDR1 WNHNN and CDR2 SYGVQD (reference sequence). Trimming took 0 bases from V and 2 from J, leaving 9 bases between them. The CDR3 is made up of 15 amino acids.

This clonotype was counted at least ten times. The chain recombines TRBV10-3 with TRBJ2-5; perhaps TRBD2 as D (5 bases). Germline assignment: CDR1 ENHRY and CDR2 SYGVKD. This CDR3 has 13 amino acids. The V gene lost 6 bases and the J gene lost 4 bases, with 12 bases spanning the gap. CDR3 amino acids: CAIRPVAGETQYF. Here the CDR3 DNA reads TGTGCCATCAGACCTGTGGCGGGAGAGACCCAGTACTTC.

This clonotype has more than one count but fewer than ten. The gene calls are TRBV28 and TRBJ1-5; TRBD1 matches at 10 bases. V shed 0 bases, J shed 4 bases, and the junction held 0 bases outside the gene matches. The CDR3 totals 15 residues. Per germline, CDR1 MDHEN and CDR2 SYDVKM. CDR3 sequence reads: CASSLWGQGNQPQHF. Written as DNA, the CDR3 is TGTGCCAGCAGTTTATGGGGACAGGGGAATCAGCCCCAGCATTTT.

A note on this clonotype: This may arise from a read error, as a much more abundant clone is one base away. The chain carries TRBV6-5 and TRBJ2-5; D remains ambiguous. Germline CDR1 and CDR2: MNHEY and SVGAGI. V was clipped by 4 bases and J by 3 bases, with 12 bases between them. The CDR3 has 14 amino acids. DNA of the CDR3: TGTGCCAGCAGTTCCGGCGGACGAAAAGAGACCCAGTACTTC. This sequence encodes CASSSGGRKETQYF.

As for this clonotype: A much larger clonotype is one base distant, so this may be a read error. This rearrangement joins TRBV14 to TRBJ2-7; TRBD1 aligns across 7 bases. Germline CDR1 SGHDN, CDR2 FVKESK. This CDR3 has 13 amino acids. The V and J ends lost 1 base and 3 bases, in that order; junction bases with no gene match: 0. The CDR3 DNA reads as TGTGCCAGCAGCCAAGGGACAGGCTACGAGCAGTACTTC. As protein: CASSQGTGYEQYF. Full variable domain (rest looked up from reference TRBV14 and TRBJ2-7): EAGVTQFPSHSVIEKGQTVTLRCDPISGHDNLYWYRRVMGKEIKFLLHFVKESKQDESGMPNNRFLAERTGGTYSTLKVQPAELEDSGVYFCASSQGTGYEQYFGPGTRLTVT.

The V call is TRBV7-9, the J call TRBJ2-5; D is tentatively TRBD1 or TRBD2 (5 bases each). Germline V lookup: CDR1 SEHNR, CDR2 FQNEAQ (reference sequence). V was cut by 1 base and J by 5 bases, with 14 bases left in between. CDR3 length equals 15 residues. This CDR3 reads CASSLDPGPEETQYF. DNA of the CDR3: TGTGCCAGCAGCTTAGACCCGGGACCCGAGGAGACCCAGTACTTC.

Many counts were recorded for this clonotype. This rearrangement joins TRBV5-1 to TRBJ2-7, with TRBD1 matching 8 bases. Germline V gene sequence: CDR1 SGHRS, CDR2 YFSETQ. V dropped 2 bases and J dropped 5; count of bases not matched to a gene: 12. The CDR3 runs 16 residues. In DNA, the CDR3 is TGCGCCAGCAGCTTTTCCCCATCCAGGGGGCTGAACGAGCAGTACTTC. Amino acids: CASSFSPSRGLNEQYF.

This clonotype was counted at least ten times. The DNA of the CDR3 is TGTGCCAGCAGCTGGTTGGACCCAGGGGGGATGTACTTC. Amino acid sequence: CASSWLDPGGMYF. This rearrangement joins TRBV5-5 to TRBJ2-7; TRBD1 might be the D (7 bases). In germline, CDR1 is SGHKS, CDR2 YYEKEE (reference sequence). This CDR3 region has 13 residues. Trimming took 3 bases from V and 12 from J, leaving 19 bases between them.